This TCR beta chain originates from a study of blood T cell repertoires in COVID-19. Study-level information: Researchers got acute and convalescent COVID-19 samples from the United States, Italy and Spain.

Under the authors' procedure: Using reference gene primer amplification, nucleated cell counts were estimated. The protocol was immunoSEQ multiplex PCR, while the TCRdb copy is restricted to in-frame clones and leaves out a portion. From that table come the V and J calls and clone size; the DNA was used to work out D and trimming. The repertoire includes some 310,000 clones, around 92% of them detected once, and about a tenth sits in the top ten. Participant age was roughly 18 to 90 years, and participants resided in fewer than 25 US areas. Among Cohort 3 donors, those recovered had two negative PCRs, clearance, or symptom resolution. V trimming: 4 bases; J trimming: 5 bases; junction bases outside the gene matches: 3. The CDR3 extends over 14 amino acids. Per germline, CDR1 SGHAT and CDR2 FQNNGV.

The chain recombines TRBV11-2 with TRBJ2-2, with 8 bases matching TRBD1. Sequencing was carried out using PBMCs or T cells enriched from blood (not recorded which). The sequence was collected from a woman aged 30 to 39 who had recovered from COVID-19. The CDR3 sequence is CASSSYRGTGELFF. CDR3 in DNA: TGTGCCAGCAGCTCCTACAGGGGGACCGGGGAGCTGTTTTTT.